Each of the 20 T cell receptor beta chains below was sequenced from the same sample in a study of cytomegalovirus exposure and HLA in healthy donors. The PCR was carried out with 60 Vbeta primers and 13 Jbeta primers. TCRdb's copy holds only in-frame clones and misses some; the assay was immunoSEQ multiplex PCR. The table includes tens of thousands of clones, roughly three quarters detected once. What was sequenced was PBMCs. These receptors were collected from a male donor in good health and CMV-seronegative.

This chain connects TRBV6-1 to TRBJ1-6, with D possibly being TRBD1 (5 bases). The germline CDR1 and CDR2 sequences are MNHNS and SASEGT. The CDR3 runs 15 residues. Trimming took off 2 bases at V and 5 bases at J, with 10 bases between the two ends. As DNA, the CDR3 is TGTGCCAGCAGTGAACAGGGATCAAATAATTCACCCCTCCACTTT. This codes for CASSEQGSNNSPLHF.

This rearrangement joins TRBV10-3 to TRBJ1-1, with TRBD1 as a possible D gene (6 bases). The CDR3 is made up of 13 amino acids. Trimming left V 3 bases short and J 9 bases short, with 14 bases between. CDR1 and CDR2 (germline): ENHRY, SYGVKD. In DNA form, the CDR3 reads TGTGCCATCAGTGAAGGGACACAGGACAAAGCTTTCTTT. Its translation is CAISEGTQDKAFF.

The rearrangement uses TRBV6-5 and TRBJ1-1, with 8 bases matching TRBD1. The germline V gene encodes CDR1 MNHEY and CDR2 SVGAGI. The ends lost 6 bases at V and 1 base at J; junction bases unmatched: 4. The CDR3 contains 14 residues. The CDR3 nucleotides read TGTGCCAGCAGGATAGACAGGGGGAACACTGAAGCTTTCTTT. Protein product: CASRIDRGNTEAFF.

This clone was counted a single time. The chain has TRBV10-1 and TRBJ2-1; perhaps TRBD2 as D (6 bases). Trimming took 8 bases from V and 0 from J, leaving 17 bases between them. Germline V lookup: CDR1 WNHNN, CDR2 SYGVQD (reference sequence). The CDR3 consists of 16 residues. This chain's CDR3 is CASQFHSGHSYNEQFF. The CDR3, as DNA: TGCGCCAGCCAGTTCCATAGCGGTCACTCCTACAATGAGCAGTTCTTC.

The gene calls are TRBV5-4 and TRBJ2-1; D gene unclear. The CDR3 consists of 15 residues. Between the trimmed V and J ends, which lost 0 bases and 1 base, there was a span of 8 bases. Per germline, CDR1 SGHNT and CDR2 YYREEE (reference sequence). The CDR3 nucleotides are TGTGCCAGCAGCTTGGACTCCACTTCCTACAATGAGCAGTTCTTC. Protein product: CASSLDSTSYNEQFF.

The chain has TRBV18 and TRBJ2-2, with D maybe TRBD2 (5 bases). Germline values: CDR1 KGHSH, CDR2 LQKENI. Trimming removed 1 base at V and 7 bases at J, with 10 bases between. The CDR3 is 14 residues long. The CDR3 DNA follows: TGTGCCAGCTCACCACAGAGGGATGTCGGGGAGCTGTTTTTT. Translation: CASSPQRDVGELFF.

This clone was counted once. The genes are TRBV6-4 and TRBJ1-1; 11 bases align to TRBD1. The CDR3 extends over 14 amino acids. Looked up from germline, CDR1 is MRHNA and CDR2 is SNTAGT. J was trimmed by 4 bases and V by 4 bases; bases with no gene match: 2. CDR3 bases: TGTGCCAGCAGTGCCGGGACAGGGGGCACTGAAGCTTTCTTT. It is translated as CASSAGTGGTEAFF.

This clone was observed once. This chain joins TRBV30 and TRBJ2-7; D possibly corresponds to TRBD2 (7 bases). Germline CDR1 and CDR2: GTSNPN and SVGIG (reference sequence). This CDR3 has 14 amino acids. V was trimmed by 2 bases and J by 5 bases, leaving 16 bases between them. The CDR3: CAWSKGGNVDEQYF. The CDR3 nucleotides are TGTGCCTGGAGTAAGGGGGGGAATGTGGACGAGCAGTACTTC.

This chain links TRBV6-4 with TRBJ1-6; D is unresolved. The CDR3 consists of 13 residues. CDR1 is MRHNA and CDR2 is SNTAGT in the germline V gene. V was clipped by 2 bases and J by 7 bases, with 6 bases between them. This chain's CDR3 is CASSDQQNSPLHF. In nucleotides, the CDR3 is TGTGCCAGCAGTGACCAACAAAATTCACCCCTCCACTTT.

The chain combines TRBV28 with TRBJ1-5; no firm D call. The germline CDR1 and CDR2 sequences are MDHEN and SYDVKM. The CDR3 extends over 12 amino acids. Trimming took 1 base from V and 6 from J, leaving 4 bases between them. The CDR3 is CASSLFGQPQHF. CDR3 coding DNA: TGTGCCAGCAGTTTATTCGGTCAGCCCCAGCATTTT.

The rearrangement uses TRBV19 and TRBJ1-5; 10 nucleotides match TRBD1. Trimming removed 3 bases from V and 5 bases from J; junction bases left unmatched: 10. CDR1 and CDR2 (germline): LNHDA, SQIVND (reference sequence). The CDR3 runs 17 residues. The CDR3 protein is CASSIPLRDRGYQPQHF. The CDR3 bases are TGTGCCAGTAGTATCCCCCTCCGGGACAGGGGCTATCAGCCCCAGCATTTT. Drawing the rest from reference TRBV19 and TRBJ1-5, the complete variable domain is DGGITQSPKYLFRKEGQNVTLSCEQNLNHDAMYWYRQDPGQGLRLIYYSQIVNDFQKGDIAEGYSVSREKKESFPLTVTSAQKNPTAFYLCASSIPLRDRGYQPQHFGDGTRLSIL.

V usage is TRBV7-9 and J usage is TRBJ2-7; TRBD1 matches at 7 bases. The germline V gene encodes CDR1 SEHNR and CDR2 FQNEAQ (reference sequence). The CDR3 extends over 15 amino acids. Trimming at V came to 2 bases and at J to 1 base, leaving 5 bases not matched to a gene. The CDR3 reads CASSLSSTGSYEQYF. In DNA, the CDR3 is TGTGCCAGCAGCTTAAGTTCGACAGGGTCCTACGAGCAGTACTTC.

V and J are TRBV6-5 and TRBJ2-5, with no clear D. Germline loops: CDR1 MNHEY, CDR2 SVGAGI. The V gene lost 5 bases and the J gene lost 5 bases, with 9 bases spanning the gap. This CDR3 has 12 amino acids. The CDR3 nucleotides are TGTGCCAGCAGTGAAGCGCGGGAGACCCAGTACTTC. Protein sequence: CASSEARETQYF.

The rearrangement uses TRBV10-3 and TRBJ2-5; possible D gene TRBD1, 5 bases. V was pared by 5 bases and J by 5 bases, with 21 bases between. Germline V gene sequence: CDR1 ENHRY, CDR2 SYGVKD. CDR3 size: 16 residues. CDR3 DNA: TGTGCCATCAGTCACCCGAGGTGGGGCGGTTGGGAGACCCAGTACTTC. Encoded protein: CAISHPRWGGWETQYF.

The chain uses TRBV25-1 and TRBJ2-1; 14 bases are shared with TRBD2. This CDR3 comprises 15 residues. Germline trimming cut 9 bases from V and 9 bases from J; bases unmatched to any gene: 10. Germline V gene lookup returns CDR1 MGHDK and CDR2 SYGVNS. DNA of the CDR3: TGTGCCAGTTCGCCGGGGACTAGCGGGAGCAGTGAGCAGTTCTTC. Translated: CASSPGTSGSSEQFF.

The chain has TRBV15 and TRBJ1-5, with 8 nucleotides matching TRBD1. This CDR3 comprises 14 residues. J lost 7 bases, V lost 4 bases, and 6 bases had no gene match. Germline CDR1 reads LNHNV; CDR2 reads YYDKDF (reference sequence). CDR3 protein: CATSTQGARQPQHF. In DNA form, the CDR3 reads TGTGCCACCAGCACCCAGGGGGCAAGGCAGCCCCAGCATTTT. The whole variable domain, remainder taken from reference TRBV15 and TRBJ1-5, is DAMVIQNPRYQVTQFGKPVTLSCSQTLNHNVMYWYQQKSSQAPKLLFHYYDKDFNNEADTPDNFQSRRPNTSFCFLDIRSPGLGDTAMYLCATSTQGARQPQHFGDGTRLSIL.

The rearrangement uses TRBV9 and TRBJ2-1; TRBD2 matches 8 bases. The CDR3 has 14 amino acids. V lost 2 bases to trimming and J lost 4 bases; unmatched junction nucleotides: 2. The germline CDR1 and CDR2 sequences are SGDLS and YYNGEE. CDR3 residues: CASSVGGGYNEQFF. The CDR3 nucleotides are TGTGCCAGCAGCGTCGGGGGGGGATACAATGAGCAGTTCTTC.

The chain is built from TRBV6-5 and TRBJ2-1; 7 nucleotides align to TRBD2. The V segment lost 0 bases and the J segment 6 bases; nucleotides outside the gene matches: 5. Germline-derived CDR1 and CDR2 are MNHEY and SVGAGI. CDR3 length: 15 amino acids. The CDR3: CASSYSGTTGNEQFF. The DNA of the CDR3 is TGTGCCAGCAGTTACTCGGGGACTACCGGCAATGAGCAGTTCTTC.

The genes are TRBV28 and TRBJ1-1, with TRBD1 as a possible D gene (5 bases). CDR3 length: 14 amino acids. The germline CDR1 and CDR2 sequences are MDHEN and SYDVKM. V was cut by 8 bases and J by 3 bases, with 16 bases left in between. This CDR3 is CASSITGGDTEAFF. The CDR3 DNA sequence: TGTGCCAGCTCGATAACGGGGGGGGACACTGAAGCTTTCTTT.

The V gene is TRBV6-5, the J gene TRBJ1-2; 8 nucleotides align to TRBD1. The V gene's germline CDR1 is MNHEY and CDR2 SVGAGI. This CDR3 comprises 14 residues. The trim removed 8 bases at V and 4 bases at J, leaving 9 bases unmatched. CDR3 amino acids: CASQPGQEFYGYTF. DNA of the CDR3: TGTGCCAGCCAACCGGGACAGGAGTTCTATGGCTACACCTTC.